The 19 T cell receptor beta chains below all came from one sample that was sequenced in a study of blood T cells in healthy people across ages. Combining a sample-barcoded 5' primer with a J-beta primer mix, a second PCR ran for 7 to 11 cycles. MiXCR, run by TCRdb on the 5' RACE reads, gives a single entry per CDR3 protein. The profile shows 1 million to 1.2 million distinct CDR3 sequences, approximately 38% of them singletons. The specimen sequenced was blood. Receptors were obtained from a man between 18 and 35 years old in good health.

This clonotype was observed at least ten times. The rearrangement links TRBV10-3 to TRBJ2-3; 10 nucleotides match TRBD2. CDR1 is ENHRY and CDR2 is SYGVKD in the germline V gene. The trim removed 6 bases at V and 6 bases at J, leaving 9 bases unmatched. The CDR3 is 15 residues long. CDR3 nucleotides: TGTGCCATCAGGATGGGCGGGACTAGCGTCGATACGCAGTATTTT. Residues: CAIRMGGTSVDTQYF.

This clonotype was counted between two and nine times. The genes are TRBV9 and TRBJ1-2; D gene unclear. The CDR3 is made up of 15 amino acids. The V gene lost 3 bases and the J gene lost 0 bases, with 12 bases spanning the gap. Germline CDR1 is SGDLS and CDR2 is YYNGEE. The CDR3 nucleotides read TGTGCCAGCAGCGCGGAACAGACACCTAACTATGGCTACACCTTC. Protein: CASSAEQTPNYGYTF.

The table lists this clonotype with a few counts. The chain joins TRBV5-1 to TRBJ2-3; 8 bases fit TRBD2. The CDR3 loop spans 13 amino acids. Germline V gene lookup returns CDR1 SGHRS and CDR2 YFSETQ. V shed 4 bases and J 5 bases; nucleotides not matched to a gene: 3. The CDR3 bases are TGCGCCAGCAGCGCCACTAGCGGAGATACGCAGTATTTT. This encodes CASSATSGDTQYF.

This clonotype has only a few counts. CDR3 bases: TGCAGTGCCCCGCTGGGGACCTATGGCTACACCTTC. Residues: CSAPLGTYGYTF. The chain carries TRBV20-1 and TRBJ1-2; possibly TRBD1 for D (5 bases). Germline V gene lookup returns CDR1 DFQATT and CDR2 SNEGSKA (reference sequence). The CDR3 has 12 residues. V lost 6 bases and J lost 4, with 12 bases in between.

This CDR3 is CASSLTGTINEKLFF. CDR3 in DNA: TGCGCCAGCAGCCTCACAGGGACTATTAATGAAAAACTGTTTTTT. The chain joins TRBV5-1 to TRBJ1-4, with a weak D call TRBD1 (6 bases). Germline lookup yields CDR1 SGHRS and CDR2 YFSETQ. Trimming removed 4 bases from V and 4 bases from J, with 14 bases in between. CDR3 size: 15 residues.

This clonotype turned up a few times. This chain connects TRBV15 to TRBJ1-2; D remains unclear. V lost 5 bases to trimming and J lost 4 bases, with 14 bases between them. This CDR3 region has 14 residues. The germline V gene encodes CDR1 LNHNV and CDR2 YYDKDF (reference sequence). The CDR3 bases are TGTGCCACCAGCCCTCAGCAGAGACTCTATGGCTACACCTTC. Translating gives CATSPQQRLYGYTF.

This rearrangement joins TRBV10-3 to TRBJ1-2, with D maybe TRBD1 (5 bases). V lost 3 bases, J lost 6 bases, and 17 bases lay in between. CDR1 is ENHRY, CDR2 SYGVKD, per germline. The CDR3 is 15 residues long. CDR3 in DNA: TGTGCCATCAGTGATCGGGGCGTCCGAGGCAATGGCTACACCTTC. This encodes CAISDRGVRGNGYTF.

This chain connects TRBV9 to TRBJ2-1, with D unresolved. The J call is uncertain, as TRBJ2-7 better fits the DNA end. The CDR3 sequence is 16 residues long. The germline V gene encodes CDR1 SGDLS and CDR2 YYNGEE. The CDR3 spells CASSLSGYNSYNEQYF. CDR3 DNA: TGTGCCAGCAGCCTTAGTGGGTATAACTCCTACAATGAGCAGTACTTC.

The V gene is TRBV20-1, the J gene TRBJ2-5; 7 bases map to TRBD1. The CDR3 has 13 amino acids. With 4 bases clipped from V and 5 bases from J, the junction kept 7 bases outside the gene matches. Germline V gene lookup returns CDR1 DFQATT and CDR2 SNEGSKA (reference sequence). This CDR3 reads CSAKWTGSETQYF. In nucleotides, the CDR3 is TGCAGTGCTAAGTGGACAGGTAGCGAGACCCAGTACTTC.

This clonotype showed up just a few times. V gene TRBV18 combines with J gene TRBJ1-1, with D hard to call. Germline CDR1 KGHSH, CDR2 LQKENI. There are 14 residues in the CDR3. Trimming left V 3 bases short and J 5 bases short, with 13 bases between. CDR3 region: CASSPGGLGTEAFF. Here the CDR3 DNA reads TGTGCCAGCTCACCGGGAGGCCTAGGAACTGAAGCTTTCTTT.

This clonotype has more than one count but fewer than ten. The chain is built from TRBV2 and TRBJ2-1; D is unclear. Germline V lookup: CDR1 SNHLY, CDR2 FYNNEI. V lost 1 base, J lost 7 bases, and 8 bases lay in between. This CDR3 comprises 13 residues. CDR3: CASSEDRANEQFF. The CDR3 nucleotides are TGTGCCAGCAGTGAAGATAGGGCAAATGAGCAGTTCTTC.

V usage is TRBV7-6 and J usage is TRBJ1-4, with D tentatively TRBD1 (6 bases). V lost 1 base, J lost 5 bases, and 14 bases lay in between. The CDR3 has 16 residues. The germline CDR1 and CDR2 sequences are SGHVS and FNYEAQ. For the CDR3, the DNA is TGTGCCAGCAGCTTAGGAGGGAAGGGGGGAAATGAAAAACTGTTTTTT. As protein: CASSLGGKGGNEKLFF.

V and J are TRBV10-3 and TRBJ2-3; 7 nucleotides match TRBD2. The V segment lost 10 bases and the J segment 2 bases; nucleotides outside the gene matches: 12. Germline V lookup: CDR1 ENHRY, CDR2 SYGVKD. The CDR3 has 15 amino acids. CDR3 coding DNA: TGTGCCACCGTGCCCCAAGCGGGGAACACAGATACGCAGTATTTT. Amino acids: CATVPQAGNTDTQYF.

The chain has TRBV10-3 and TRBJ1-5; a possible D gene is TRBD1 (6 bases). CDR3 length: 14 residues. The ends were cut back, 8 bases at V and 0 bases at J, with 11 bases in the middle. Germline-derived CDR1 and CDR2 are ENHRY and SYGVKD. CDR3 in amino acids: CAIRGDISNQPQHF. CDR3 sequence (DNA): TGTGCCATCCGTGGGGACATTAGCAATCAGCCCCAGCATTTT.

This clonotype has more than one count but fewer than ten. In DNA form, the CDR3 reads TGTGCCAGCAGCCAGATGGGACAGTCGGGTCAGCCCCAGCATTTT. Protein: CASSQMGQSGQPQHF. This rearrangement joins TRBV3-1 to TRBJ1-5; 7 nucleotides agree with TRBD1. Germline trimming cut 3 bases from V and 6 bases from J; bases unmatched to any gene: 8. Germline assignment: CDR1 LGHDT and CDR2 YNNKEL (reference sequence). The length of the CDR3 is 15 residues.

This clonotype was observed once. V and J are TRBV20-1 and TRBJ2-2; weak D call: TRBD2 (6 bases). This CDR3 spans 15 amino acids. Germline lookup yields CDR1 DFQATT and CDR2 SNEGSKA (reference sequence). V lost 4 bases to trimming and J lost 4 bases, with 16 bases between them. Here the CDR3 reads CSANYGGFGTGELFF. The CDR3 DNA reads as TGCAGTGCTAATTATGGGGGGTTCGGCACCGGGGAGCTGTTTTTT.

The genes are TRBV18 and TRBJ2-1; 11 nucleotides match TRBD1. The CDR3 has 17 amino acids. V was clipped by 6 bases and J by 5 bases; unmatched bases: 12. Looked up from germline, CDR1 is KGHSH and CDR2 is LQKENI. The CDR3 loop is CASSLGQGDGSDNEQFF. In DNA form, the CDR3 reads TGTGCCAGCTCGCTGGGACAGGGGGACGGAAGTGACAATGAGCAGTTCTTC.

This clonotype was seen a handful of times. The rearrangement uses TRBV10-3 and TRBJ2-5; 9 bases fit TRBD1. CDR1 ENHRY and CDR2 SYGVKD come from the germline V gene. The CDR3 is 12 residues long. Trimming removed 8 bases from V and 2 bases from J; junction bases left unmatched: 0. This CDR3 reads CAIGQGQETQYF. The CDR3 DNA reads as TGTGCCATCGGACAGGGGCAAGAGACCCAGTACTTC.

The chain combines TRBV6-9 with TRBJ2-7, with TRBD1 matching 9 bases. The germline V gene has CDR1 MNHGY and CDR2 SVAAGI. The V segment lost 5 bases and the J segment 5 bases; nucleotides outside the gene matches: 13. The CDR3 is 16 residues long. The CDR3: CASSQHRDRAFHEQYF. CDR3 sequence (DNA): TGTGCCAGCAGTCAACACCGGGACAGGGCTTTCCACGAGCAGTACTTC.